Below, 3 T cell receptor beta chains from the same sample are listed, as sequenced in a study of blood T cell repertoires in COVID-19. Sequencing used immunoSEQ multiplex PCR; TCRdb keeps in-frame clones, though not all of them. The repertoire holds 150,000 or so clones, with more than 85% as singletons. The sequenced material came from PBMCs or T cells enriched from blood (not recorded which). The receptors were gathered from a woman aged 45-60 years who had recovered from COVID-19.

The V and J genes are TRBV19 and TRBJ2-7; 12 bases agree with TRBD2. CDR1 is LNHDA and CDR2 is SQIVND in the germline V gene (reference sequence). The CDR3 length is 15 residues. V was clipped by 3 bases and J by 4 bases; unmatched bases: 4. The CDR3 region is CASSILTSGRYEQYF. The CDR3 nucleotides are TGTGCCAGTAGTATTCTGACTAGCGGGAGATACGAGCAGTACTTC.

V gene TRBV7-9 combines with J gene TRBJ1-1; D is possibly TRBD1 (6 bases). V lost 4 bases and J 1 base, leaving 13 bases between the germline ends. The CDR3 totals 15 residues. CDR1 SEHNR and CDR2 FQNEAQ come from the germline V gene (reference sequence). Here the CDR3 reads CASSSGGRGNTEAFF. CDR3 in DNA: TGTGCCAGCAGCTCGGGGGGCAGGGGGAACACTGAAGCTTTCTTT. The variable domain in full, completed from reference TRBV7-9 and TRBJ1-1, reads DTGVSQNPRHKITKRGQNVTFRCDPISEHNRLYWYRQTLGQGPEFLTYFQNEAQLEKSRLLSDRFSAERPKGSFSTLEIQRTEQGDSAMYLCASSSGGRGNTEAFFGQGTRLTVV.

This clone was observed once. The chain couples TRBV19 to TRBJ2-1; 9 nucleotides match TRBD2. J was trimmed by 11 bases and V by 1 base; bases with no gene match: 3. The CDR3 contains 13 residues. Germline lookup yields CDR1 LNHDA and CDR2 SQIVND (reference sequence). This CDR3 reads CASSIVPSGKQFF. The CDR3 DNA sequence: TGTGCCAGTAGTATAGTGCCTAGCGGGAAGCAGTTCTTC.